One sample yielded the 26 T cell receptor beta chains listed below, sequenced in a study of T cell clones after liver transplantation. TCRdb's copy holds only in-frame clones and misses some; the assay was immunoSEQ multiplex PCR. The profile shows tens of thousands of clones, 83% of them singletons. Sequences were derived from CD4+ T cells from blood, sampled at the 22-month timepoint. Receptors were obtained from a human patient who received a liver transplant. Certain T cells may be donor cells from the graft.

This chain connects TRBV15 to TRBJ1-2; a possible D gene is TRBD1 (6 bases). The CDR3 has 15 residues. Germline loops: CDR1 LNHNV, CDR2 YYDKDF (reference sequence). Trimming stripped 0 bases from V and 8 bases from J, with 16 bases between. CDR3: CATSRDKGQRGGYTF. In DNA form, the CDR3 reads TGTGCCACCAGCAGAGACAAAGGACAGCGAGGGGGCTACACCTTC.

The chain carries TRBV6-1 and TRBJ1-2, with D perhaps TRBD1 (5 bases). V was pared by 6 bases and J by 7 bases, with 18 bases between. The CDR3 runs to 14 residues. Germline V gene sequence: CDR1 MNHNS, CDR2 SASEGT. The CDR3 protein is CASSLIGGEGGYTF. Here the CDR3 DNA reads TGTGCCAGCAGCCTCATCGGAGGGGAGGGTGGCTACACCTTC.

The rearrangement uses TRBV28 and TRBJ1-1, with D unclear. Trimming cost V 3 bases and J 0 bases, with 17 bases left between them. This CDR3 has 17 amino acids. Germline V gene data show CDR1 as MDHEN and CDR2 as SYDVKM. CDR3 in amino acids: CASSFPTGRALNTEAFF. DNA for the CDR3: TGTGCCAGCAGTTTCCCAACCGGACGGGCCCTGAACACTGAAGCTTTCTTT. The full variable domain, its missing parts supplied by reference TRBV28 and TRBJ1-1, is DVKVTQSSRYLVKRTGEKVFLECVQDMDHENMFWYRQDPGLGLRLIYFSYDVKMKEKGDIPEGYSVSREKKERFSLILESASTNQTSMYLCASSFPTGRALNTEAFFGQGTRLTVV.

The chain uses TRBV27 and TRBJ2-7; 10 bases agree with TRBD1. Germline values: CDR1 MNHEY, CDR2 SMNVEV (reference sequence). V shed 3 bases, J shed 3 bases, and the junction held 2 bases outside the gene matches. The CDR3 extends over 14 amino acids. The CDR3 here is CASSLGQGFYEQYF. The DNA of the CDR3 is TGTGCCAGCAGTTTGGGACAGGGGTTCTACGAGCAGTACTTC.

J is TRBJ2-7 and V is TRBV4-1; unclear D gene. CDR3 length: 14 amino acids. Trimming cost V 1 base and J 0 bases, with 7 bases left between them. Germline V gene sequence: CDR1 MGHRA, CDR2 YSYEKL. For the CDR3, the DNA is TGCGCCAGCAGCCAAGTCTTGGGCTCCTACGAGCAGTACTTC. Its translation is CASSQVLGSYEQYF.

V usage is TRBV6-1 and J usage is TRBJ1-6, with D unresolved. Trimming pared 4 bases from V and 11 bases from J, leaving 12 bases between. The CDR3 consists of 13 residues. From germline, CDR1 is MNHNS and CDR2 SASEGT. CDR3: CASSAEQRAPLHF. CDR3 DNA: TGTGCCAGCAGTGCCGAACAGAGAGCACCCCTCCACTTT.

This chain links TRBV5-4 with TRBJ1-5; D unclear. Germline V lookup: CDR1 SGHNT, CDR2 YYREEE (reference sequence). This CDR3 contains 13 residues. V shed 4 bases and J shed 3 bases, with 8 bases lying between them. CDR3 protein: CASSPSPNQPQHF. CDR3 coding DNA: TGTGCCAGCAGCCCGAGTCCCAATCAGCCCCAGCATTTT.

On this clone: Its ends do not fully match the called genes, so a read error is possible. The chain joins TRBV19 to TRBJ1-1, with TRBD1 matching over 7 bases. Germline loops: CDR1 LNHDA, CDR2 SQIVND (reference sequence). CDR3 size: 14 residues. CDR3 loop: CASSKGAGTPDAFF. The CDR3 bases are TGTGCCAGTAGTAAGGGGGCCGGGACCCCTGACGCTTTCTTT.

In DNA form, the CDR3 reads TGTGCTAGTGCTCGAGCGGGGGCCGACAATGAGCAGTTCTTC. This codes for CASARAGADNEQFF. J is TRBJ2-1 and V is TRBV12-5; 8 bases fit TRBD2. The CDR3 has 14 residues. Germline-derived CDR1 and CDR2 are LGHNT and FRNRAP. Trimming cost V 7 bases and J 5 bases; bases outside gene matches: 7.

The chain is built from TRBV5-4 and TRBJ1-1; D is perhaps TRBD1 (5 bases). Per germline, CDR1 SGHNT and CDR2 YYREEE (reference sequence). V was pared by 0 bases and J by 5 bases, with 14 bases between. CDR3 length equals 15 residues. CDR3 sequence (DNA): TGTGCCAGCAGCTTGGTTACGGGGACGGGGACTGAAGCTTTCTTT. Residues: CASSLVTGTGTEAFF.

The rearrangement links TRBV5-1 to TRBJ2-5, with TRBD2 matching over 9 bases. The V gene's germline CDR1 is SGHRS and CDR2 YFSETQ. V was pared by 4 bases and J by 5 bases, with 9 bases of the junction left unmatched. The CDR3 contains 15 residues. The CDR3 here is CASSPTAGGLETQYF. Here the CDR3 DNA reads TGCGCCAGCAGCCCCACGGCGGGGGGGCTTGAGACCCAGTACTTC. The full variable domain, completed using reference TRBV5-1 and TRBJ2-5, is KAGVTQTPRYLIKTRGQQVTLSCSPISGHRSVSWYQQTPGQGLQFLFEYFSETQRNKGNFPGRFSGRQFSNSRSEMNVSTLELGDSALYLCASSPTAGGLETQYFGPGTRLLVL.

This clone was counted only a few times. J is TRBJ2-3 and V is TRBV5-6; 7 bases fit TRBD2. The germline gives CDR1 SGHDT, CDR2 YYEEEE. The CDR3 is made up of 17 amino acids. Trimming cost V 0 bases and J 0 bases; bases outside gene matches: 7. DNA of the CDR3: TGTGCCAGCAGCTTGGAGGGGCGGGGGATTAGCACAGATACGCAGTATTTT. It translates to CASSLEGRGISTDTQYF.

A remark on this clone: Other DNA sequences in this specimen translate into the identical CDR3. The rearrangement uses TRBV30 and TRBJ1-2; weak D call: TRBD1 (6 bases). CDR1 is GTSNPN and CDR2 is SVGIG in the germline V gene (reference sequence). The V and J ends lost 5 bases and 3 bases respectively, with 13 bases between them. The CDR3 runs to 13 residues. The CDR3 spells CAWGAGGHYGYTF. CDR3 coding DNA: TGTGCCTGGGGAGCCGGGGGCCACTATGGCTACACCTTC.

In this sample, this clone turned up a few times. The CDR3 DNA reads TGTGCCAGCAGTTACGCCCCTTGGGAGTCGGATGGCTACACCTTC. Its protein is CASSYAPWESDGYTF. This sequence joins TRBV6-6 and TRBJ1-2; unclear D gene. The CDR3 is 15 residues long. Germline V gives CDR1 MNHNY, CDR2 SVGAGI (reference sequence). V lost 2 bases and J lost 6, with 16 bases in between.

The chain has TRBV28 and TRBJ2-2; D is ambiguous. The V gene's germline CDR1 is MDHEN and CDR2 SYDVKM. The CDR3 consists of 13 residues. The V and J ends lost 2 bases and 1 base respectively, with 2 bases between them. CDR3 sequence (DNA): TGTGCCAGCAGTTTACAGAACACCGGGGAGCTGTTTTTT. Translating gives CASSLQNTGELFF.

The chain recombines TRBV4-1 with TRBJ2-3, with 11 nucleotides matching TRBD2. Germline V CDR1 and CDR2: MGHRA, YSYEKL. Trimming took 1 base from V and 8 from J; bases not matched to a gene: 11. CDR3 length: 17 residues. The CDR3 DNA reads as TGCGCCAGCAGCCAAGGGGCTAGCGGGAGGTCTATGGGTACGCAGTATTTT. It encodes CASSQGASGRSMGTQYF.

This clone was counted once. The genes are TRBV6-1 and TRBJ2-7, with D perhaps matching TRBD1 (6 bases). The germline CDR1 and CDR2 sequences are MNHNS and SASEGT. CDR3 length equals 14 residues. Trimming cost V 6 bases and J 4 bases, with 16 bases left between them. CDR3 amino acids: CASSRTGIGYEQYF. In nucleotides, the CDR3 is TGTGCCAGCAGCCGCACAGGGATCGGTTACGAGCAGTACTTC.

The chain couples TRBV6-5 to TRBJ1-5; D gene uncertain. Per germline, CDR1 MNHEY and CDR2 SVGAGI. CDR3 length equals 13 residues. V lost 0 bases, J lost 6 bases, and 6 bases lay in between. Here the CDR3 DNA reads TGTGCCAGCAGTTACTCTCATCGTCAGCCCCAGCATTTT. Amino acids: CASSYSHRQPQHF.

This clone was picked up a small number of times. The rearrangement uses TRBV14 and TRBJ2-1, with TRBD2 identical over 8 bases. Germline values: CDR1 SGHDN, CDR2 FVKESK. This CDR3 spans 16 amino acids. Trimming removed 1 base from V and 7 bases from J; junction bases left unmatched: 9. CDR3 residues: CASSQGGGGPRNEQFF. The CDR3, as DNA: TGTGCCAGCAGCCAAGGGGGCGGGGGGCCCCGGAATGAGCAGTTCTTC.

In this sample, this clone turned up once. V is TRBV19 and J is TRBJ1-4; perhaps TRBD1 as D (6 bases). The V end was cut by 5 bases, the J end by 7 bases, with 14 bases between. The germline V gene encodes CDR1 LNHDA and CDR2 SQIVND (reference sequence). CDR3 length: 14 residues. The CDR3 bases are TGTGCCAGTAGTGGCTTAAGGACAGCTGAAAAACTGTTTTTT. Its translation: CASSGLRTAEKLFF.

The chain joins TRBV25-1 to TRBJ2-5; 10 nucleotides line up with TRBD2. The germline V gene has CDR1 MGHDK and CDR2 SYGVNS. The J segment lost 10 bases and the V segment lost 3 bases, leaving 11 bases of the junction unmatched. The CDR3 is 15 residues long. The CDR3 loop reads CASSDPRASGGGQYF. CDR3 nucleotides: TGTGCCAGCAGTGACCCCCGAGCTAGCGGGGGTGGCCAGTACTTC.

The chain couples TRBV19 to TRBJ2-1; either TRBD1 or TRBD2 may supply D (6 bases each). V was trimmed by 5 bases and J by 12 bases, leaving 23 bases between them. Per germline, CDR1 LNHDA and CDR2 SQIVND (reference sequence). The CDR3 is made up of 15 amino acids. The CDR3 region is CASSPHQAREGGQFF. CDR3 nucleotide sequence: TGTGCCAGTAGTCCCCATCAGGCCCGAGAGGGGGGGCAGTTCTTC. Full variable domain (remainder filled in from reference TRBV19 and TRBJ2-1): DGGITQSPKYLFRKEGQNVTLSCEQNLNHDAMYWYRQDPGQGLRLIYYSQIVNDFQKGDIAEGYSVSREKKESFPLTVTSAQKNPTAFYLCASSPHQAREGGQFFGPGTRLTVL.

J is TRBJ2-1 and V is TRBV5-1; possibly TRBD1 for D (5 bases). The CDR3 totals 13 residues. CDR1 is SGHRS and CDR2 is YFSETQ in the germline V gene. The V end was cut by 1 base, the J end by 8 bases, with 10 bases between. The CDR3 DNA sequence: TGCGCCAGCAGCTTGCGGCAGGGCGATGAGCAGTTCTTC. The encoded protein is CASSLRQGDEQFF.

V usage is TRBV19 and J usage is TRBJ1-1; D uncertain. Germline V lookup: CDR1 LNHDA, CDR2 SQIVND (reference sequence). The CDR3 length is 13 residues. Trimming removed 5 bases at V and 2 bases at J, with 9 bases between. In nucleotides, the CDR3 is TGTGCCAGTAGTCGCGGTGTCAACACTGAAGCTTTCTTT. Residues: CASSRGVNTEAFF.

The chain's CDR3 is CASSSGSYEQYF. The CDR3 DNA is TGTGCCAGCAGTAGTGGCTCCTACGAGCAGTACTTC. The chain uses TRBV6-1 and TRBJ2-7; D gene unclear. The length of the CDR3 is 12 residues. The V gene's germline CDR1 is MNHNS and CDR2 SASEGT. V dropped 5 bases and J dropped 0 bases, with 5 bases sitting between them.

The genes are TRBV7-2 and TRBJ1-4, with a possible D match to TRBD1 (5 bases). Germline lookup yields CDR1 SGHTA and CDR2 FQGNSA. The V gene lost 0 bases and the J gene lost 8 bases, with 16 bases spanning the gap. This CDR3 contains 16 residues. For the CDR3, the DNA is TGTGCCAGCAGCTTAGCGGAGGCAGGGTTAGGGGAAAAACTGTTTTTT. This translates into CASSLAEAGLGEKLFF.